This entry is about one TCR beta chain. The junction departs from the called germline gene at one end, perhaps through a read error. This record belongs to a study of human T cells and chemical hapten exposure. Study as a whole: Donors were sensitized with 2% DPC on the upper inner arm.

TCRdb re-called the RACE reads through MiXCR, storing one row per CDR3 protein. The sample records 150,000 to 200,000 distinct CDR3 sequences, around 30% being singletons. Time point noted: patch test 3, about 24 weeks after DPC sensitization. Treatment here: therapeutic diphenylcyclopropenone sensitization with weekly scalp DPC. Non-pregnant alopecia patients aged 18 to 70, suitable for DPC therapy. The sequences come from whole blood, collected in connection with sensitization to the hapten diphenylcyclopropenone (DPC). This receptor was obtained from a woman aged 18-29 years with alopecia areata. Some clones in this sample may be carry-over from other donors' samples.

CDR3 in amino acids: CSVEAGGPSF. The CDR3 nucleotides are TGCAGCGTGGAGGCGGGAGGGCCCTCCTTC. The chain joins TRBV29-1 to TRBJ2-5; 9 bases align to TRBD2. The germline V gene encodes CDR1 SQVTM and CDR2 ANQGSEA. The CDR3 has 10 residues.